This T cell receptor beta chain appears in the sequencing data of a study of shared clonotypes between healthy human individuals. From germline, CDR1 is MNHNS and CDR2 SASEGT. The CDR3 sequence is 13 residues long. V gave up 1 base and J gave up 7 bases, with 7 bases separating them. Only in-frame clones appear in the TCRdb table, and some are missing; sequencing was by immunoSEQ multiplex PCR. Of some 1,900,000 clones detected, about 95% appear once; the ten largest clones hold approximately 1.2%. CD8 cells regarded as naive lacked CD45RO, were positively chosen for CCR7, and omitted terminally differentiated effector memory CD45RA+ cells.

The source is a man aged 18-30 years in good health. Sequenced material: naive CD8+ T cells sorted from blood. The chain combines TRBV6-1 with TRBJ2-2; no definite D call. The CDR3 loop reads CASSEGLLGELFF. In nucleotides, the CDR3 is TGTGCCAGCAGTGAAGGGCTCCTCGGGGAGCTGTTTTTT.